Given below is one T cell receptor beta chain in context. Clones were read by immunoSEQ multiplex PCR, and TCRdb kept only the in-frame ones, dropping some. The sample gives about 160,000 clones, approximately 95% of which show up once; approximately 4.6% is in the top ten. The sample is drawn from a study of blood T cell repertoires in COVID-19. Germline CDR1 is SNHLY and CDR2 is FYNNEI. The CDR3 has 14 amino acids. The V segment lost 7 bases and the J segment 7 bases; nucleotides outside the gene matches: 12. The genes are TRBV2 and TRBJ2-7; the match to TRBD1 covers 8 bases. The sample consisted of peripheral blood. The receptor's source is a woman aged 45-60 years with acute or convalescent COVID-19. The CDR3 sequence: CASNPDRDPREQYF. The CDR3 DNA is TGTGCCAGCAATCCGGACAGGGACCCTCGAGAGCAGTACTTC. The full variable domain, in which reference TRBV2 and TRBJ2-7 provide the parts outside the CDR3, is EPEVTQTPSHQVTQMGQEVILRCVPISNHLYFYWYRQILGQKVEFLVSFYNNEISEKSEIFDDQFSVERPDGSNFTLKIRSTKLEDSAMYFCASNPDRDPREQYFGPGTRLTVT.